Listed below are T cell receptor beta chains from one sample, sequenced in a study of T cell responses to AZD1222 COVID-19 vaccine. Clones were read by immunoSEQ multiplex PCR, and TCRdb kept only the in-frame ones, dropping some. In the table there are about 130,000 clones, about 90% of which are singletons. Specimen: peripheral blood, collected on day 0 of AZD1222 vaccination. These TCRs come from an adult in good health. CDR3s include the opening cysteine and the closing phenylalanine or tryptophan. D genes are given only for firm matches.

TRBV20-1,.,CSAVLETQYF
TRBV7-2,.,CASSLATVNTQYF
TRBV18,TRBD1,CASSPARQGGEQFF
TRBV14,.,CASSLMGPSSYEQYF
TRBV6-5,TRBD1,CASTQQGTGELFF
TRBV30,.,CAWSVRETQYF
TRBV7-2,.,CASSLALGVSSGNTIYF
TRBV27,.,CASSLSDVYEQYF
TRBV19,.,CASSMGTAGNTQYF
TRBV7-2,.,CASSVQGPLNQPQHF
TRBV10-1,.,CASSEGGETQYF
TRBV5-4,TRBD1,CASSLGQGGDTQYF
TRBV10-3,.,CAISAPSAGDYGYTF
TRBV7-2,.,CASSYLGTNSGNTIYF
TRBV6-4,.,CASSAQDTGELFF
TRBV5-1,.,CASSQSRLKPPYEQYF
TRBV3-1/TRBV3-2,.,CASSQDHEGGGTDTQYF
TRBV15,TRBD1,CATSRPGQGVYEQYF
TRBV9,TRBD2,CASSVGTTNEQYF
TRBV5-4,.,CASSFLVGDTYEQYF
TRBV5-1,.,CASSLGGNTGELFF
TRBV4-3,.,CASSRTANYGYTF
TRBV3-1/TRBV3-2,TRBD1,CASSQRGQWYGYTF
TRBV19,.,CASSTPDRYNSPLHF
TRBV7-6,TRBD2,CASSPGLAGGQETQYF
TRBV3-1/TRBV3-2,.,CASSQGNLGDEQFF
TRBV6-2/TRBV6-3,TRBD1,CASSYGDRGFAFF
TRBV30,TRBD1,CAWSLGQGAPPQHF
TRBV7-2,.,CASSLEATRSPLHF
TRBV27,TRBD1,CASSPPTGVGEQFF
TRBV7-2,TRBD2,CASSRTSGGAVTYEQYF
TRBV20-1,.,CSASGYVLTEAFF
TRBV6-2/TRBV6-3,.,CASSHRKRGGETQYF
TRBV5-1,TRBD1,CASRSGTGPTEAFF
TRBV6-2/TRBV6-3,.,CASSRLETQYF
TRBV7-2,.,CASSLAQGLGTEAFF
TRBV19,.,CASSIGGFMNTEAFF
TRBV20-1,.,CSAAQGGYTF
TRBV19,TRBD1,CASSPLPGQGNDEQYF
TRBV7-9,.,CASSLGEAVIEAFF
TRBV5-6,.,CASSFFGTAYGYTF
TRBV19,.,CASSITGRTEAFF
TRBV27,.,CASMGSSNTEAFF